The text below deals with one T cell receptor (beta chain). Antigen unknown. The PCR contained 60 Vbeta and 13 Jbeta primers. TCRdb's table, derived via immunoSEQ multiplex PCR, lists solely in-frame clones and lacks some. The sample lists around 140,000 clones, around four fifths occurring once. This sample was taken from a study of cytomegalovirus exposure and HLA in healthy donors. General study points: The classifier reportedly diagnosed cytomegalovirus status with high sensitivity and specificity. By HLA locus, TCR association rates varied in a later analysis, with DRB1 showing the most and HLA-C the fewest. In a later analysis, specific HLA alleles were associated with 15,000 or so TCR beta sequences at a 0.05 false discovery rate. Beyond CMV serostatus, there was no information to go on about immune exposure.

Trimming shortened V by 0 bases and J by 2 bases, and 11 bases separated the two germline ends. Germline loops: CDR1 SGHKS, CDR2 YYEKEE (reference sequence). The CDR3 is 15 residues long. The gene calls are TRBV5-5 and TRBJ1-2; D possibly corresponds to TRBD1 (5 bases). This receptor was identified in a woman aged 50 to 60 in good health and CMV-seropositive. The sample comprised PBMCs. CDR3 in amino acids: CASSLAEGRNYGYTF. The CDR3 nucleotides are TGTGCCAGCAGCTTGGCCGAGGGGAGGAACTATGGCTACACCTTC.